This T cell receptor (beta chain) was captured in a study of cytotoxic CD8 clonotypes in ibrutinib-treated CLL. Study details: Response specimens were obtained following a median treatment duration of approximately 12 months, with a range of 6 to 36.

On this clone itself: The antigen remains undetermined.

The study's findings and limits: The study found clonality rose at ibrutinib response, then fell toward baseline at progression. Sustained-remission and progressing patients' sampling times differed.

The CDR3 runs 14 residues. Germline V gene lookup returns CDR1 SGHKS and CDR2 YYEKEE (reference sequence). The ends were cut back, 5 bases at V and 2 bases at J, with 13 bases in the middle. Produced via immunoSEQ multiplex PCR; TCRdb's table is partial and in-frame only. The profile shows around 160,000 clones, over 75% of them singletons. This TCR came from a human donor with chronic lymphocytic leukemia. The specimen comprised PBMCs, sampled at disease progression, from a patient treated with ibrutinib. This sequence joins TRBV5-5 and TRBJ2-5; tentatively, D is TRBD2 (5 bases). CDR3 loop: CASSLALNQETQYF. The CDR3 DNA sequence: TGTGCCAGCAGTTTAGCGCTTAATCAAGAGACCCAGTACTTC.